This T cell receptor beta chain was found in a study of cytomegalovirus exposure and HLA in healthy donors. Study-level findings and limits: In vitro work confirmed that three CMV-associated chains recognize CMV antigens.

Concerning this clone: As yet, its antigen is unknown.

PCR involved 60 Vbeta and 13 Jbeta primers. Sequenced by immunoSEQ multiplex PCR; TCRdb stores in-frame clones only, minus some. The table has over 70,000 clones, approximately 80% seen once. Germline lookup yields CDR1 SGHKS and CDR2 YYEKEE (reference sequence). The CDR3 covers 15 residues. V lost 4 bases, J lost 4 bases, and 9 bases stayed unmatched. This TCR was sampled from a woman between 45 and 60 years old in good health and CMV-seropositive. The V gene is TRBV5-5, the J gene TRBJ1-2, with 8 positions matching TRBD1. Sample: PBMCs. CDR3 nucleotide sequence: TGTGCCAGCAGCCCTGGACAGGGTTCAATCTATGGCTACACCTTC. It yields the protein CASSPGQGSIYGYTF. The variable domain in full, with the rest retrieved from reference TRBV5-5 and TRBJ1-2, is DAGVTQSPTHLIKTRGQQVTLRCSPISGHKSVSWYQQVLGQGPQFIFQYYEKEERGRGNFPDRFSARQFPNYSSELNVNALLLGDSALYLCASSPGQGSIYGYTFGSGTRLTVV.